The clone carrying this TCR beta chain showed up just a few times. TCRdb itself ran the 5' RACE reads through MiXCR, one entry per CDR3 protein. The sample comprises roughly 260,000 distinct CDR3 sequences, about a sixth of which are singletons, and 3.5% rests with the top ten. The entry originates in a study of T-cell memory formation after mild COVID-19. This clonotype originated in a man between 18 and 35 years old who had mild COVID-19 (a few samples of this study predate the infection). Cell type and time point are not known. The sequencing input was PBMCs or a T cell subset sorted from them (not recorded which).

The CDR3, as DNA: TGTGCCGTAAGGACAGTCGCAGAGACCCAGTACTTC. This translates into CAVRTVAETQYF. The chain is built from TRBV2 and TRBJ2-5; maybe TRBD1 (6 bases). The germline V gene has CDR1 SNHLY and CDR2 FYNNEI. V lost 11 bases and J lost 4, with 14 bases in between. The CDR3 contains 12 residues.